What follows are 16 T cell receptor beta chains derived from one specimen sequenced in a study of shared clonotypes between healthy human individuals. This table comes from immunoSEQ multiplex PCR, and its TCRdb copy is limited to in-frame clones, with some not included. This sample has millions of clones, with 95% found just once. Input material: naive CD4+ T cells sorted from blood. Subset: CD45RA+ positively selected. The source is a young man in good health.

As regards this clone: The same CDR3 also results from other DNA sequences found in this sample. The genes are TRBV10-3 and TRBJ1-5, with a tentative D call TRBD1 (5 bases). This CDR3 comprises 13 residues. Germline CDR1 is ENHRY and CDR2 is SYGVKD. V was shortened by 6 bases and J by 5 bases, with 11 bases between the two germline ends. CDR3 in DNA: TGTGCCATCAGCCCCCAGGGAGATCAGCCCCAGCATTTT. It specifies CAISPQGDQPQHF.

The chain recombines TRBV21-1 with TRBJ2-2; the D call in the table, TRBD2, was not verified against the DNA. TRBV21-1 corresponds to a pseudogene. The CDR3 extends over 10 amino acids. CDR3 in amino acids: CARSPGELFF. In DNA form, the CDR3 reads TGTGCCCGTAGCCCCGGGGAGCTGTTTTTT.

J is TRBJ2-3 and V is TRBV7-2, with a weak D call TRBD2 (5 bases). Trimming removed 5 bases from V and 9 bases from J, with 18 bases in between. CDR1 is SGHTA, CDR2 FQGNSA, per germline. The CDR3 length is 14 residues. The CDR3 region is CASSTGLAQDTQYF. CDR3 in DNA: TGTGCCAGCAGCACCGGACTGGCCCAGGACACGCAGTATTTT.

This clone was counted a few times. This chain connects TRBV30 to TRBJ1-2; D remains unclear. Germline V gene data show CDR1 as GTSNPN and CDR2 as SVGIG (reference sequence). This CDR3 contains 12 residues. The V and J ends lost 2 bases and 7 bases respectively, with 11 bases between them. CDR3 region: CAWSSRGVGYTF. Here the CDR3 DNA reads TGTGCCTGGAGTTCCCGGGGTGTTGGCTACACCTTC.

This chain connects TRBV15 to TRBJ2-1, with 9 bases fitting TRBD2. The CDR3 spans 17 residues. Germline loops: CDR1 LNHNV, CDR2 YYDKDF (reference sequence). J gave up 6 bases and V 3 bases, and 12 bases lay outside the gene matches. CDR3 loop: CATSRGIAGAASNEQFF. CDR3 bases: TGTGCCACCAGCAGGGGAATAGCGGGAGCAGCCAGCAATGAGCAGTTCTTC. The full variable domain, with the rest looked up from reference TRBV15 and TRBJ2-1, is DAMVIQNPRYQVTQFGKPVTLSCSQTLNHNVMYWYQQKSSQAPKLLFHYYDKDFNNEADTPDNFQSRRPNTSFCFLDIRSPGLGDTAMYLCATSRGIAGAASNEQFFGPGTRLTVL.

The V call is TRBV11-2, the J call TRBJ2-7; 9 nucleotides align to TRBD1. This CDR3 spans 15 amino acids. Germline-derived CDR1 and CDR2 are SGHAT and FQNNGV. Losses at the gene ends were 5 bases for V and 6 bases for J; bases not matched to a gene: 11. The CDR3 loop reads CASSHPGQGIREQYF. The CDR3 DNA reads as TGTGCCAGCAGCCATCCGGGACAGGGCATCCGCGAGCAGTACTTC.

This rearrangement joins TRBV2 to TRBJ1-6, with 9 bases lining up with TRBD1. The CDR3 totals 16 residues. V lost 5 bases, J lost 6 bases, and 8 bases stayed unmatched. Germline V gene lookup returns CDR1 SNHLY and CDR2 FYNNEI. CDR3 bases: TGTGCCAGCAGTATACAGGGGGCTGTAGTTAATTCACCCCTCCACTTT. Protein product: CASSIQGAVVNSPLHF.

The chain has TRBV9 and TRBJ1-1; D uncertain. The CDR3 extends over 15 amino acids. Germline lookup yields CDR1 SGDLS and CDR2 YYNGEE. Trimming pared 4 bases from V and 7 bases from J, leaving 20 bases between. CDR3 loop: CASSNPTWEPSEAFF. CDR3 nucleotides: TGTGCCAGCAGCAATCCAACCTGGGAACCAAGTGAAGCTTTCTTT.

This clone appeared a single time. The J gene is TRBJ2-5, the V gene TRBV6-5; D possibly corresponds to TRBD1 (6 bases). This CDR3 comprises 13 residues. Trimming took off 8 bases at V and 2 bases at J, with 12 bases between the two ends. Germline values: CDR1 MNHEY, CDR2 SVGAGI. CDR3 nucleotide sequence: TGTGCCAGCCAGGGGACATCGCAAGAGACCCAGTACTTC. Translation gives CASQGTSQETQYF.

The rearrangement links TRBV5-6 to TRBJ2-3, with 12 nucleotides matching TRBD1. The germline V gene has CDR1 SGHDT and CDR2 YYEEEE. Trimming at V came to 4 bases and at J to 8 bases, leaving 8 bases not matched to a gene. The CDR3 extends over 15 amino acids. As DNA, the CDR3 is TGTGCCAGCAGCCTGCTGGGACAGGGGGCCGGTACGCAGTATTTT. Protein sequence: CASSLLGQGAGTQYF.

This rearrangement joins TRBV19 to TRBJ2-3; 9 bases match TRBD2. CDR3 length equals 14 residues. Germline trimming cut 11 bases from V and 5 bases from J; bases unmatched to any gene: 11. CDR1 is LNHDA, CDR2 SQIVND, per germline (reference sequence). CDR3 nucleotide sequence: TGTGCCTCTTTAAAGCGGGAGGATGAAGATACGCAGTATTTT. Translating gives CASLKREDEDTQYF.

The chain carries TRBV10-3 and TRBJ2-7; 8 bases agree with TRBD1. The CDR3 has 12 amino acids. The ends lost 6 bases at V and 6 bases at J; junction bases unmatched: 4. Germline V lookup: CDR1 ENHRY, CDR2 SYGVKD. CDR3 loop: CAIRGQEGEQYF. The CDR3 DNA is TGTGCCATCAGGGGACAGGAGGGCGAGCAGTACTTC.

The chain couples TRBV7-8 to TRBJ2-1; 8 nucleotides align to TRBD2. With V trimmed by 5 bases and J by 2 bases, 11 bases remained unmatched. The CDR3 consists of 17 residues. Germline V gene lookup returns CDR1 SGHVS and CDR2 FQNEAQ. CDR3 coding DNA: TGTGCCAGCAGCCGGGGGGGAGCGGGAGCCCCCTACAATGAGCAGTTCTTC. It translates to CASSRGGAGAPYNEQFF.

The chain uses TRBV4-1 and TRBJ2-1; 12 bases map to TRBD2. Germline-derived CDR1 and CDR2 are MGHRA and YSYEKL. V lost 1 base to trimming and J lost 5 bases; unmatched junction nucleotides: 3. The CDR3 has 16 residues. The CDR3 protein is CASSQATSGGNNEQFF. In nucleotides, the CDR3 is TGCGCCAGCAGCCAAGCGACTAGCGGGGGAAACAATGAGCAGTTCTTC.

The chain carries TRBV11-2 and TRBJ1-2; D remains unclear. From germline, CDR1 is SGHAT and CDR2 FQNNGV. Trimming pared 5 bases from V and 4 bases from J, leaving 11 bases between. The CDR3 spans 13 residues. The CDR3 reads CASSRTASYGYTF. CDR3 sequence (DNA): TGTGCCAGCAGCCGGACGGCTAGCTATGGCTACACCTTC.

The chain combines TRBV6-5 with TRBJ1-6; the D gene is possibly TRBD1 (5 bases). This CDR3 spans 15 amino acids. The germline V gene has CDR1 MNHEY and CDR2 SVGAGI. The ends were cut back, 4 bases at V and 0 bases at J, with 7 bases in the middle. Written as DNA, the CDR3 is TGTGCCAGCAGTTCGGGGCTCTCCTATAATTCACCCCTCCACTTT. This encodes CASSSGLSYNSPLHF.